The clone carrying this T cell receptor beta chain was seen at least ten times. The antigen is undetermined. This entry is derived from a study of T cells in Graves' hyperthyroidism and ophthalmopathy. General study points: Model output signaled ophthalmopathy a median roughly 6 months ahead of onset.

The study enrolled patients aged 18 to 65 with newly diagnosed hyperthyroidism of under 2 months' duration. Together with thyroid ultrasound, orbital computed tomography, serum thyroxine and TRAb, clinical symptoms were used for diagnoses. RNA transcripts served as the template for amplifying TCR beta CDR3 regions. HTBI primers were the set used in a first-round RT-PCR of the TCR CDR3. TCRdb passed the multiplex PCR reads through MiXCR, listing each CDR3 protein once. The sample carries 300,000 to 450,000 distinct CDR3 sequences, 13% recorded once. CDR3 length equals 13 residues. The germline V gene encodes CDR1 DFQATT and CDR2 SNEGSKA (reference sequence). Trimming removed 2 bases at V and 1 base at J, with 6 bases between.

V gene TRBV20-1 combines with J gene TRBJ2-1, with D unclear. Sequencing input: blood. The receptor comes from a young man with Graves' hyperthyroidism that later progressed to Graves' ophthalmopathy. The CDR3 nucleotides are TGCAGTGCTAGACTAGTGTCCTACAATGAGCAGTTCTTC. Amino acids: CSARLVSYNEQFF.